These 6 T cell receptor beta chains originate from one sample sequenced in a study of identical twins. Via MiXCR, TCRdb re-called the 5' RACE reads, giving one row per CDR3 protein. The sample records 650,000 to 750,000 distinct CDR3 sequences, over 20% being singletons. The same data also went into a second study, on T cells expressing NK-cell markers.

Input material: PBMCs. Receptors originate from a woman aged 18-29 years in good health.

The chain carries TRBV20-1 and TRBJ2-3; 13 nucleotides match TRBD2. Germline values: CDR1 DFQATT, CDR2 SNEGSKA (reference sequence). This CDR3 comprises 17 residues. Germline trimming cut 0 bases from V and 5 bases from J; bases unmatched to any gene: 8. The CDR3 spells CSARDKGLAGEGDTQYF. CDR3 nucleotides: TGCAGTGCTAGAGATAAAGGACTAGCGGGAGAAGGAGATACGCAGTATTTT.

A few counts support this clonotype. The chain links TRBV29-1 to TRBJ2-1; 9 bases match TRBD1. Trimming cost V 5 bases and J 7 bases; bases outside gene matches: 6. Germline CDR1 is SQVTM and CDR2 is ANQGSEA. The CDR3 contains 13 residues. The CDR3 region has the DNA TGCAGCGTTCGACCTGGGACAGGGAATGAGCAGTTCTTC. Its protein is CSVRPGTGNEQFF.

The rearrangement joins TRBV5-1 to TRBJ2-7, with no clear D. V was trimmed by 4 bases and J by 3 bases, leaving 14 bases between them. This CDR3 is 14 amino acids long. CDR1 is SGHRS and CDR2 is YFSETQ in the germline V gene. The DNA for the CDR3 is TGCGCCAGCAGCCACAAGGGATCTCACTACGAGCAGTACTTC. Translating gives CASSHKGSHYEQYF.

This clonotype has ten or more counts. The J gene is TRBJ1-5, the V gene TRBV20-1; TRBD1 matches 8 bases. Germline trimming cut 6 bases from V and 5 bases from J; bases unmatched to any gene: 3. Looked up from germline, CDR1 is DFQATT and CDR2 is SNEGSKA (reference sequence). This CDR3 comprises 12 residues. The chain's CDR3 is CSAGQGDQPQHF. CDR3 DNA: TGCAGTGCCGGACAGGGAGATCAGCCCCAGCATTTT.

The chain joins TRBV15 to TRBJ2-1; a possible D gene is TRBD1 (6 bases). Germline V CDR1 and CDR2: LNHNV, YYDKDF (reference sequence). CDR3 length: 11 amino acids. The V end was cut by 9 bases, the J end by 8 bases, with 11 bases between. CDR3 in DNA: TGTGCCACGTTACAGGGCCATGAGCAGTTCTTC. This gives the protein CATLQGHEQFF.

This clonotype was seen more than once but under ten times. The chain joins TRBV7-2 to TRBJ2-7; perhaps TRBD2 as D (6 bases). This CDR3 is built from 14 residues. Germline-derived CDR1 and CDR2 are SGHTA and FQGNSA. Deletions cut 2 bases from V and 6 bases from J, with 14 bases between. CDR3 region: CASSLIAETSEQYF. The CDR3 DNA reads TGTGCCAGCAGCTTAATAGCGGAGACGTCCGAGCAGTACTTC.